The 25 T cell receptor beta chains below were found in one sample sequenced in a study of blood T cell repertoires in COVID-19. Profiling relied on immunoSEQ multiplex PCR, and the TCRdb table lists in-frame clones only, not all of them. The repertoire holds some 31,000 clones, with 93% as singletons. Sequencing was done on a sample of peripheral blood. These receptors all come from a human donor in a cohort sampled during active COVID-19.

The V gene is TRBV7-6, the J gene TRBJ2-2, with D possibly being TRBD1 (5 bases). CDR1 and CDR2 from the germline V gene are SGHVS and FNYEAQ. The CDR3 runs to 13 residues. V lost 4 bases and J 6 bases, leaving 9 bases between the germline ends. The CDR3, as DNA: TGTGCCAGCAGCTCCAGGGAAGCCGGGGAGCTGTTTTTT. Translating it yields CASSSREAGELFF. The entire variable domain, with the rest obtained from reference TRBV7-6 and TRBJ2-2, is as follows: GAGVSQSPRYKVTKRGQDVALRCDPISGHVSLYWYRQALGQGPEFLTYFNYEAQQDKSGLPNDRFSAERPEGSISTLTIQRTEQRDSAMYRCASSSREAGELFFGEGSRLTVL.

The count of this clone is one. The chain's CDR3 is CASRGDRVLAKNIQYF. CDR3 in DNA: TGTGCCAGCAGAGGGGACAGAGTACTAGCCAAAAACATTCAGTACTTC. The rearrangement uses TRBV2 and TRBJ2-4; 7 positions match TRBD1. The V and J ends lost 6 bases and 0 bases, in that order; junction bases with no gene match: 8. The CDR3 runs 16 residues. Germline CDR1 is SNHLY and CDR2 is FYNNEI.

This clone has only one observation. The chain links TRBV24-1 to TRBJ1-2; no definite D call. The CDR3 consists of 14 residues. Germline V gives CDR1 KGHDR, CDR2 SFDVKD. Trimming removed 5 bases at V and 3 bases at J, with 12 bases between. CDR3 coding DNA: TGTGCCACCAGTGCGTCCCGGAGGGACTATGGCTACACCTTC. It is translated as CATSASRRDYGYTF.

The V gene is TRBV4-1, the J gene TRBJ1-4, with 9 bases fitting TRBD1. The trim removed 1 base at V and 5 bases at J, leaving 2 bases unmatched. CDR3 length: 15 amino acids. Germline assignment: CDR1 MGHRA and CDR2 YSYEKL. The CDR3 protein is CASSQADRGNEKLFF. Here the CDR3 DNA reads TGCGCCAGCAGCCAAGCGGACAGGGGCAATGAAAAACTGTTTTTT.

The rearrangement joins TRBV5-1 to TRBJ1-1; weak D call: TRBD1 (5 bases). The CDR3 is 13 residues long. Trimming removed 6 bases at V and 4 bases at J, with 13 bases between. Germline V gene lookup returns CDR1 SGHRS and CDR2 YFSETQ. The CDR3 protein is CASTPVGGTEAFF. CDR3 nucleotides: TGCGCCAGCACCCCGGTGGGGGGCACTGAAGCTTTCTTT.

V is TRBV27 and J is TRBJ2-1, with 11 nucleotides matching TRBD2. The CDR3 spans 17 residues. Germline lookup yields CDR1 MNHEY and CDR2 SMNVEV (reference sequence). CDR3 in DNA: TGTGGGAGGAATCCGGGACTAGCGGTCCCCCCCATGGGTGAGCAGTTCTTC. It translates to CGRNPGLAVPPMGEQFF.

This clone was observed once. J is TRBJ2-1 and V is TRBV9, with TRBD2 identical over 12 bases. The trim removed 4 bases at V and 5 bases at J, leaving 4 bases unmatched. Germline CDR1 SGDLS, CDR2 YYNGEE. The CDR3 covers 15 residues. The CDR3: CASSPRLAGDNEQFF. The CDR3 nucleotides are TGTGCCAGCAGCCCCCGACTAGCGGGAGACAATGAGCAGTTCTTC.

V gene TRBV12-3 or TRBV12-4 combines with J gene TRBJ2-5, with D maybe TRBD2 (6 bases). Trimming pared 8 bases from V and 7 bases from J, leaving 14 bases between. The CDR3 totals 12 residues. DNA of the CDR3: TGTGCCAGCGCGGGACTGGGGAGGACCCAGTACTTC. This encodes CASAGLGRTQYF.

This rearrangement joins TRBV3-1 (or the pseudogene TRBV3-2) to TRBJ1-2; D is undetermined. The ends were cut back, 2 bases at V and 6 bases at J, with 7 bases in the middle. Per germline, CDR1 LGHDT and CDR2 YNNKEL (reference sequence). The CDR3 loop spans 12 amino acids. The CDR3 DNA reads TGTGCCAGCAGCCAACTTGTTAATGGCTACACCTTC. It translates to CASSQLVNGYTF.

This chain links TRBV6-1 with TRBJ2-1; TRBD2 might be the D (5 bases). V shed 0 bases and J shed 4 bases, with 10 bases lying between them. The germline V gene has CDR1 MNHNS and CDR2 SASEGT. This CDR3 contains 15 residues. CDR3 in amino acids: CASSEARATYNEQFF. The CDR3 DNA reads TGTGCCAGCAGTGAAGCGAGGGCGACTTACAATGAGCAGTTCTTC.

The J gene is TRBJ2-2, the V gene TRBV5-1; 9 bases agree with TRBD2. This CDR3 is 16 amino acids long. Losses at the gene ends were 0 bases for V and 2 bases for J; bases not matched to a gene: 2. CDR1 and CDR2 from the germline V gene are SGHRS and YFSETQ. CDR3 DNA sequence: TGCGCCAGCAGCTTGGATCTAGCGGGAAACACCGGGGAGCTGTTTTTT. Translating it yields CASSLDLAGNTGELFF.

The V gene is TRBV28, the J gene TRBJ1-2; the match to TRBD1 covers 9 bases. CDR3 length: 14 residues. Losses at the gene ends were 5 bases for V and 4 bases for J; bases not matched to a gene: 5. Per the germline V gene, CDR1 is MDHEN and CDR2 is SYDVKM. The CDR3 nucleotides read TGTGCCAGCAGTACCCAGGACAGGGGCTATGGCTACACCTTC. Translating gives CASSTQDRGYGYTF.

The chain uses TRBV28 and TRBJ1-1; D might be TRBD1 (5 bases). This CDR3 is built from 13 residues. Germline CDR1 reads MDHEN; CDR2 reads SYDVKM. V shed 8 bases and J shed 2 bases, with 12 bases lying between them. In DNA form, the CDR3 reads TGTGCCAGCTGGGGGGGTTACAACACTGAAGCTTTCTTT. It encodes CASWGGYNTEAFF. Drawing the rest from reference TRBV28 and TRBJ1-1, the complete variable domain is DVKVTQSSRYLVKRTGEKVFLECVQDMDHENMFWYRQDPGLGLRLIYFSYDVKMKEKGDIPEGYSVSREKKERFSLILESASTNQTSMYLCASWGGYNTEAFFGQGTRLTVV.

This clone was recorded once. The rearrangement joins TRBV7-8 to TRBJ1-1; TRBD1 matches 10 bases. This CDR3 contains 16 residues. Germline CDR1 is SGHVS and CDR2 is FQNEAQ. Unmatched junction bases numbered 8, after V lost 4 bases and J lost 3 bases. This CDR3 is CASSWTGGNLDTEAFF. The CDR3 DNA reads TGTGCCAGCAGCTGGACAGGGGGGAATTTGGACACTGAAGCTTTCTTT.

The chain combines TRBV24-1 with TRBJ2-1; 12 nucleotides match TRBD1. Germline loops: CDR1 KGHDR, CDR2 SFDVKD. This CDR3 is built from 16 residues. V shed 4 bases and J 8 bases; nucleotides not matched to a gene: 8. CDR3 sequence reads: CATSETPGTGGDEQFF. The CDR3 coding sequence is TGTGCCACCAGTGAGACCCCCGGGACAGGGGGCGATGAGCAGTTCTTC.

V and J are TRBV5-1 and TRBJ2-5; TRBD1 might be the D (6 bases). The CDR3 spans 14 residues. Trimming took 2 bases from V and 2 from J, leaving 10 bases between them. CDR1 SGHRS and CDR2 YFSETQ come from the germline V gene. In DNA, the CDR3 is TGCGCCAGCAGCTTCGATCAGGGGCAAGAGACCCAGTACTTC. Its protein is CASSFDQGQETQYF.

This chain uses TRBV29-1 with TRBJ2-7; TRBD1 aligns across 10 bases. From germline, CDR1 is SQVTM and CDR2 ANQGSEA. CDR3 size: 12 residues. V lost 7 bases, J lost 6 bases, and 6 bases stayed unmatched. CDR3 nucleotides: TGCAGCGCCGGGACAGGGGCCATCGAGCAGTACTTC. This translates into CSAGTGAIEQYF.

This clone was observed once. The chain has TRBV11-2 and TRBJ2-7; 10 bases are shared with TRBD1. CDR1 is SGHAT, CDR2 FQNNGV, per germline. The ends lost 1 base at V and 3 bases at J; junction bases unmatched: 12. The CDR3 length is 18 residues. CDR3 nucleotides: TGTGCCAGCAGCTTAGCGGGGGACAGGGGAAGGGCCTTCTACGAGCAGTACTTC. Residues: CASSLAGDRGRAFYEQYF.

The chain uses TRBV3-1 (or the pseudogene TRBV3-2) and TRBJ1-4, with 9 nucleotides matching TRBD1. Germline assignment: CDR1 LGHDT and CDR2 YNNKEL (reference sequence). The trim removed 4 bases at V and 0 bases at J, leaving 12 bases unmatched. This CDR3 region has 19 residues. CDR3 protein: CASSPWDRAPSPTNEKLFF. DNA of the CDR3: TGTGCCAGCAGCCCCTGGGACAGGGCGCCGTCGCCAACTAATGAAAAACTGTTTTTT.

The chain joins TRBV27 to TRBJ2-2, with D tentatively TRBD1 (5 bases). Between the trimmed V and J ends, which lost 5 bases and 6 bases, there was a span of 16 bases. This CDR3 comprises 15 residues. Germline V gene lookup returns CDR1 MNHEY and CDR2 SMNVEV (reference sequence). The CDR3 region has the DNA TGTGCCAGCAGTAAAATATACCCAGGGTCCGGGGAGCTGTTTTTT. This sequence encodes CASSKIYPGSGELFF.

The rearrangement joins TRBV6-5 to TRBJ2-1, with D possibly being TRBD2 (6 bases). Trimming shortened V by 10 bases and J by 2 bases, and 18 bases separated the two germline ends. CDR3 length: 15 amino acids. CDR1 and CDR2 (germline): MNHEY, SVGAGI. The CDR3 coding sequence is TGTGCCACCAAAGAACTAGCAGCCACCTACAATGAGCAGTTCTTC. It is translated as CATKELAATYNEQFF.

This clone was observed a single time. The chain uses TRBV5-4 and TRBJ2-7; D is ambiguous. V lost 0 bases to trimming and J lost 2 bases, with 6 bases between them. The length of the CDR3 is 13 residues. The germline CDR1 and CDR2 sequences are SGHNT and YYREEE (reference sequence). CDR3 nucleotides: TGTGCCAGCAGCTTGGGGTCTACCTACGAGCAGTACTTC. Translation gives CASSLGSTYEQYF. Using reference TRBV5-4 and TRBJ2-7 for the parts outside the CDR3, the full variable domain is ETGVTQSPTHLIKTRGQQVTLRCSSQSGHNTVSWYQQALGQGPQFIFQYYREEENGRGNFPPRFSGLQFPNYSSELNVNALELDDSALYLCASSLGSTYEQYFGPGTRLTVT.

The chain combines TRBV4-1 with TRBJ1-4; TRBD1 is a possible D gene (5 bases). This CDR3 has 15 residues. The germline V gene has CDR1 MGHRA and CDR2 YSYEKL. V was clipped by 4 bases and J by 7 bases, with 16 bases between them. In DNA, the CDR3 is TGCGCCAGCAGCCCGCCGCGGGGGGGAGGTGAAAAACTGTTTTTT. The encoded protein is CASSPPRGGGEKLFF.

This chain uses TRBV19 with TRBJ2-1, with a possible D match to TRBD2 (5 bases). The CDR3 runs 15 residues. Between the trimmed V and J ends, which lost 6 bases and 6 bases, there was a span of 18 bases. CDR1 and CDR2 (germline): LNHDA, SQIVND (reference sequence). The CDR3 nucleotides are TGTGCCAGTAGCCTACGGGGTGCCCTCCTCAATGAGCAGTTCTTC. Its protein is CASSLRGALLNEQFF.

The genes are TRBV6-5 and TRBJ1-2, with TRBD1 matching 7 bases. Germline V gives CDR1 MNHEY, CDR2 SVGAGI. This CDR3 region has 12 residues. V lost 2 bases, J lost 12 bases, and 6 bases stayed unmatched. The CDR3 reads CASSYPEGGHTF. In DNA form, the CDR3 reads TGTGCCAGCAGTTACCCGGAAGGGGGCCACACCTTC.